The 29 T cell receptor beta chains listed next were all sequenced from one sample in a study of T cell responses to AZD1222 COVID-19 vaccine. Here immunoSEQ multiplex PCR was the method, and the copy in TCRdb shows in-frame clones only, minus some. The sample has under 100,000 clones; about 90% are singletons. Material: peripheral blood, obtained on day 0 of MenACWY control vaccination. These receptors were collected from an adult in good health.

For this clone: The sample has other DNA sequences that encode this CDR3 too. V usage is TRBV18 and J usage is TRBJ2-2; TRBD2 matches at 8 bases. This CDR3 region has 15 residues. The ends lost 3 bases at V and 4 bases at J; junction bases unmatched: 4. Per the germline V gene, CDR1 is KGHSH and CDR2 is LQKENI. The CDR3 protein is CASSPAGGLTGELFF. As DNA, the CDR3 is TGTGCCAGCTCACCCGCGGGGGGCCTCACCGGGGAGCTGTTTTTT.

The table lists this clone with a count of one. J is TRBJ1-1 and V is TRBV7-9; D is unclear. CDR1 is SEHNR and CDR2 is FQNEAQ in the germline V gene (reference sequence). V lost 5 bases to trimming and J lost 4 bases, with 8 bases between them. The CDR3 consists of 12 residues. The CDR3, as DNA: TGTGCCAGCAGCCCCCTCGGCACTGAAGCTTTCTTT. It specifies CASSPLGTEAFF.

Concerning this clone itself: Within the sample, other DNA sequences also encode this same CDR3. J is TRBJ1-3 and V is TRBV6-5, with no clear D. Germline CDR1 reads MNHEY; CDR2 reads SVGAGI. This CDR3 contains 14 residues. V was clipped by 0 bases and J by 1 base, with 4 bases between them. The CDR3 is CASSYSRSGNTIYF. In DNA form, the CDR3 reads TGTGCCAGCAGTTACTCCCGGTCTGGAAACACCATATATTTT.

The V call is TRBV6-5, the J call TRBJ1-1; D not certain. Germline-derived CDR1 and CDR2 are MNHEY and SVGAGI. Trimming shortened V by 2 bases and J by 5 bases, and 12 bases separated the two germline ends. The CDR3 totals 14 residues. Here the CDR3 reads CASSYRKGVTEAFF. The DNA of the CDR3 is TGTGCCAGCAGTTACCGAAAGGGAGTAACTGAAGCTTTCTTT.

This chain connects TRBV7-3 to TRBJ1-1; D gene uncertain. V dropped 5 bases and J dropped 0 bases, with 7 bases sitting between them. The CDR3 has 13 residues. Germline CDR1 SGHTA, CDR2 FQGTGA. The DNA for the CDR3 is TGTGCCAGCAGCACCAATGTGAACACTGAAGCTTTCTTT. Amino acid sequence: CASSTNVNTEAFF.

There are many counts of this clone. The chain uses TRBV6-5 and TRBJ2-7, with TRBD1 matching 7 bases. J gave up 3 bases and V 5 bases, and 4 bases lay outside the gene matches. CDR3 size: 13 residues. From germline, CDR1 is MNHEY and CDR2 SVGAGI. CDR3 sequence: CASSRGPVYEQYF. CDR3 in DNA: TGTGCCAGCAGTAGGGGGCCGGTCTACGAGCAGTACTTC.

The V and J genes are TRBV9 and TRBJ2-7; D may correspond to TRBD1 or TRBD2 (5 bases each). CDR3 length: 14 amino acids. CDR1 is SGDLS, CDR2 YYNGEE, per germline. V lost 3 bases to trimming and J lost 1 base, with 11 bases between them. This CDR3 reads CASSAGPASYEQYF. The CDR3 DNA sequence: TGTGCCAGCAGCGCGGGACCGGCTTCCTACGAGCAGTACTTC.

This clone was detected only a few times. The V gene is TRBV7-3, the J gene TRBJ2-7; unclear D gene. Germline CDR1 SGHTA, CDR2 FQGTGA. This CDR3 contains 14 residues. The germline V and J ends were trimmed by 1 base and 2 bases, with 9 bases remaining between them. CDR3 protein: CASSLMDGPYEQYF. CDR3 nucleotides: TGTGCCAGCAGCTTAATGGACGGACCCTACGAGCAGTACTTC.

The CDR3 loop is CASSVLAGASDTQYF. The CDR3 coding sequence is TGTGCCAGCAGCGTACTAGCGGGAGCGTCAGATACGCAGTATTTT. V and J are TRBV7-2 and TRBJ2-3, with 11 bases lining up with TRBD2. This CDR3 has 15 amino acids. CDR1 is SGHTA, CDR2 FQGNSA, per germline. V shed 5 bases and J 4 bases; nucleotides not matched to a gene: 5.

The chain combines TRBV3-1 (or the pseudogene TRBV3-2) with TRBJ1-6; D gene unclear. V was clipped by 0 bases and J by 7 bases, with 13 bases between them. Germline values: CDR1 LGHDT, CDR2 YNNKEL (reference sequence). The CDR3 covers 16 residues. The DNA for the CDR3 is TGTGCCAGCAGCCAAGATCTGGGCCGCGGGAATTCACCCCTCCACTTT. It yields the protein CASSQDLGRGNSPLHF.

This clone was recorded only once. V and J are TRBV11-2 and TRBJ1-5; 8 bases are a match to TRBD1. This CDR3 region has 15 residues. Trimming at V came to 5 bases and at J to 4 bases, leaving 7 bases not matched to a gene. Germline CDR1 reads SGHAT; CDR2 reads FQNNGV. CDR3 residues: CASSQGQGHNQPQHF. The DNA of the CDR3 is TGTGCCAGCAGCCAAGGACAGGGTCATAATCAGCCCCAGCATTTT.

Written as DNA, the CDR3 is TGTGCCAGTAGTATAGAAGGCTGGGGAGAGACCCAGTACTTC. It specifies CASSIEGWGETQYF. The gene calls are TRBV19 and TRBJ2-5, with D hard to call. The germline V gene encodes CDR1 LNHDA and CDR2 SQIVND (reference sequence). V gave up 0 bases and J gave up 4 bases, with 9 bases separating them. This CDR3 contains 14 residues.

The chain couples TRBV20-1 to TRBJ2-3; D gene uncertain. The CDR3 is 11 amino acids. Germline V lookup: CDR1 DFQATT, CDR2 SNEGSKA (reference sequence). V shed 7 bases and J shed 1 base, with 6 bases lying between them. Written as DNA, the CDR3 is TGCAGTGTTGAGCGCACAGATACGCAGTATTTT. Protein product: CSVERTDTQYF.

The DNA of the CDR3 is TGTGCCACCAGCAGGCCGGGACAGGGTTACTATGGCTACACCTTC. This encodes CATSRPGQGYYGYTF. The rearrangement uses TRBV15 and TRBJ1-2, with 9 positions matching TRBD1. J lost 3 bases, V lost 3 bases, and 5 bases had no gene match. CDR1 is LNHNV, CDR2 YYDKDF, per germline (reference sequence). The CDR3 is made up of 15 amino acids.

This chain uses TRBV3-1 (or the pseudogene TRBV3-2) with TRBJ2-2; D unresolved. V lost 7 bases and J 1 base, leaving 7 bases between the germline ends. The CDR3 has 13 amino acids. Germline CDR1 is LGHDT and CDR2 is YNNKEL (reference sequence). This CDR3 is CASTRGNTGELFF. The DNA for the CDR3 is TGTGCCAGCACCCGTGGGAACACCGGGGAGCTGTTTTTT.

This clone was seen a single time. The chain uses TRBV3-1 (or the pseudogene TRBV3-2) and TRBJ2-3; D not certain. The CDR3 consists of 15 residues. The germline V gene encodes CDR1 LGHDT and CDR2 YNNKEL (reference sequence). V lost 3 bases and J 0 bases, leaving 10 bases between the germline ends. The CDR3, as DNA: TGTGCCAGCAGCCACCGGCAGCCTAGCACAGATACGCAGTATTTT. It is translated as CASSHRQPSTDTQYF.

This chain uses TRBV6-2 or TRBV6-3 with TRBJ2-1; 9 nucleotides agree with TRBD1. The V gene end was trimmed by 6 bases and the J gene end by 6 bases; junction bases not matched to a gene: 9. CDR3 length: 15 amino acids. Germline CDR1 is MNHEY and CDR2 is SVGEGT. This CDR3 reads CASSLGQGRSNEQFF. For the CDR3, the DNA is TGTGCCAGCAGCCTCGGACAGGGGAGAAGCAATGAGCAGTTCTTC.

V is TRBV19 and J is TRBJ2-5; D perhaps matches TRBD2 (6 bases). V was shortened by 8 bases and J by 1 base, with 11 bases between the two germline ends. Germline CDR1 and CDR2: LNHDA and SQIVND (reference sequence). CDR3 length: 13 amino acids. The CDR3 reads CASQYSGQETQYF. DNA of the CDR3: TGTGCCAGTCAATATAGCGGCCAAGAGACCCAGTACTTC.

The V gene is TRBV3-1 (or the pseudogene TRBV3-2), the J gene TRBJ2-1; 8 positions match TRBD1. Per the germline V gene, CDR1 is LGHDT and CDR2 is YNNKEL (reference sequence). The V gene end was trimmed by 4 bases and the J gene end by 3 bases; junction bases not matched to a gene: 5. The CDR3 is made up of 15 amino acids. CDR3: CASSRDRGIYNEQFF. CDR3 in DNA: TGTGCCAGCAGCCGAGACAGGGGAATCTACAATGAGCAGTTCTTC.

The CDR3 here is CASSLGAGGDYGYTF. For the CDR3, the DNA is TGCGCCAGCAGCTTGGGGGCAGGGGGCGACTATGGCTACACCTTC. The rearrangement uses TRBV5-1 and TRBJ1-2; 8 nucleotides align to TRBD1. Germline V gene sequence: CDR1 SGHRS, CDR2 YFSETQ. This CDR3 is built from 15 residues. V shed 0 bases and J 3 bases; nucleotides not matched to a gene: 4.

The chain couples TRBV5-6 to TRBJ2-1; 15 bases agree with TRBD2. Unmatched junction bases numbered 6, after V lost 4 bases and J lost 10 bases. This CDR3 has 15 amino acids. Germline V gene sequence: CDR1 SGHDT, CDR2 YYEEEE. The chain's CDR3 is CASSTGLAGGNEQFF. The CDR3 DNA sequence: TGTGCCAGCAGCACGGGACTAGCGGGAGGTAACGAGCAGTTCTTC.

This chain links TRBV19 with TRBJ1-1, with unresolved D. The ends were cut back, 3 bases at V and 1 base at J, with 9 bases in the middle. The CDR3 runs to 14 residues. Germline V gene lookup returns CDR1 LNHDA and CDR2 SQIVND (reference sequence). The CDR3 here is CASSIYGKNTEAFF. The DNA for the CDR3 is TGTGCCAGTAGTATCTACGGGAAGAACACTGAAGCTTTCTTT. Combining the CDR3 with reference TRBV19 and TRBJ1-1 gives the whole variable domain DGGITQSPKYLFRKEGQNVTLSCEQNLNHDAMYWYRQDPGQGLRLIYYSQIVNDFQKGDIAEGYSVSREKKESFPLTVTSAQKNPTAFYLCASSIYGKNTEAFFGQGTRLTVV.

The chain links TRBV11-2 to TRBJ2-1; 7 nucleotides align to TRBD1. CDR3 length: 19 residues. Trimming at V came to 1 base and at J to 5 bases, leaving 17 bases not matched to a gene. Germline V gives CDR1 SGHAT, CDR2 FQNNGV. The DNA for the CDR3 is TGTGCCAGCAGCTTAGGATGGGACAGCACTGGAAACTACCACAATGAGCAGTTCTTC. Translation: CASSLGWDSTGNYHNEQFF.

The rearrangement joins TRBV27 to TRBJ2-1, with 10 bases fitting TRBD1. Germline-derived CDR1 and CDR2 are MNHEY and SMNVEV (reference sequence). Trimming cost V 6 bases and J 2 bases; bases outside gene matches: 1. The CDR3 spans 14 residues. Here the CDR3 DNA reads TGTGCCAGCAGCGGACAGGGGGCCTACAATGAGCAGTTCTTC. This translates into CASSGQGAYNEQFF.

The chain links TRBV29-1 to TRBJ1-4, with a weak D call TRBD1 (5 bases). This CDR3 region has 14 residues. Trimming left V 6 bases short and J 3 bases short, with 14 bases between. In germline, CDR1 is SQVTM, CDR2 ANQGSEA. The CDR3 sequence: CSVGGAGANEKLFF. DNA of the CDR3: TGCAGCGTCGGAGGGGCCGGGGCTAATGAAAAACTGTTTTTT.

The chain joins TRBV2 to TRBJ2-3; 7 bases agree with TRBD2. V lost 6 bases to trimming and J lost 0 bases; unmatched junction nucleotides: 15. Germline assignment: CDR1 SNHLY and CDR2 FYNNEI. CDR3 size: 18 residues. This CDR3 is CASSSMGREMTSTDTQYF. The CDR3 region has the DNA TGTGCCAGCAGCTCAATGGGGAGGGAGATGACTAGCACAGATACGCAGTATTTT.

The rearrangement joins TRBV18 to TRBJ2-5, with TRBD1 matching over 9 bases. The length of the CDR3 is 15 residues. The trim removed 2 bases at V and 3 bases at J, leaving 4 bases unmatched. Germline V gene sequence: CDR1 KGHSH, CDR2 LQKENI. CDR3 in amino acids: CASSPGGQGEETQYF. CDR3 bases: TGTGCCAGCTCACCAGGGGGACAGGGCGAAGAGACCCAGTACTTC.

CDR3: CASSVGPANYGYTF. Written as DNA, the CDR3 is TGTGCCAGCAGCGTAGGTCCAGCCAACTATGGCTACACCTTC. The rearrangement links TRBV9 to TRBJ1-2, with D uncertain. The V end was cut by 0 bases, the J end by 2 bases, with 8 bases between. CDR1 SGDLS and CDR2 YYNGEE come from the germline V gene. The CDR3 is 14 residues long.

This clone was seen more than once but under ten times. V is TRBV7-9 and J is TRBJ2-7, with no clear D. Looked up from germline, CDR1 is SEHNR and CDR2 is FQNEAQ (reference sequence). The CDR3 runs to 14 residues. V dropped 3 bases and J dropped 7 bases, with 16 bases sitting between them. The CDR3 DNA is TGTGCCAGCAGCTTGGTCGCGGCCTTGGGGGAGCAGTACTTC. Amino acids: CASSLVAALGEQYF.